This paragraph reports one T cell receptor beta chain. The antigen remains undetermined. The sample originates from a study of siplizumab effects on memory and regulatory T cells. V dropped 3 bases and J dropped 3; count of bases not matched to a gene: 7. The CDR3 consists of 15 residues. Germline V CDR1 and CDR2: ENHRY, SYGVKD. Study-level findings and limits: Versus less than 35% in controls, the mappable alloreactive CD4+ clones averaged about 63% Treg-derived with siplizumab. Naive T cells were seen as more diverse than memory cells and as major alloresponse contributors.

Per sample, around 10^5 TCR templates underwent assay. TCRdb's copy holds only in-frame clones and misses some; the assay was immunoSEQ multiplex PCR. This sample has 110,000 or so clones, with around 90% found just once. The V gene is TRBV10-3, the J gene TRBJ2-7; 8 nucleotides align to TRBD1. This sequence was found in a human donor in good health. The sequenced sample was Tregs sorted from blood. The CDR3 spells CAISDGQGASYEQYF. For the CDR3, the DNA is TGTGCCATCAGTGATGGGCAGGGGGCGAGCTACGAGCAGTACTTC.